This TCR beta chain was obtained from a study of cytomegalovirus exposure and HLA in healthy donors. Study conclusions and caveats: The study listed under 200 cytomegalovirus-associated TCR beta chains. Available immune exposure information was restricted to CMV serostatus only. Segments of the TCR beta V type were, in most cases, productive about 87% or about 30% of the time in an earlier analysis.

Amplification used 60 Vbeta primers and 13 Jbeta primers. TCRdb's copy holds only in-frame clones and misses some; the assay was immunoSEQ multiplex PCR. The data show about 210,000 clones, and the top ten clones hold about 1%. Details on this clone: The antigen is undetermined.

CDR3 length: 14 amino acids. In germline, CDR1 is ENHRY, CDR2 SYGVKD. J gave up 7 bases and V 5 bases, and 5 bases lay outside the gene matches. The TCR was taken from a woman younger than 45 in good health and CMV-seropositive. V usage is TRBV10-3 and J usage is TRBJ1-5, with 10 bases that match TRBD1. The sample comprised PBMCs. CDR3: CAISRQGANQPQHF. The CDR3 DNA reads as TGTGCCATCAGTAGACAGGGGGCAAACCAGCCCCAGCATTTT.